The source of this T cell receptor beta chain is a study of OX40 agonist ivuxolimab in advanced cancers. The study in broad terms: Ivuxolimab was a fully human IgG2 agonistic monoclonal antibody targeting the costimulatory receptor OX40 (CD134). Intravenous ivuxolimab was administered to patients every 2 weeks at six dose levels: 0.01, 0.1, 0.3, 1.5, 3 and 10 mg/kg. Of the approximately 54 patients in dose escalation, 19 had hepatocellular carcinoma, about 15 had melanoma, 9 had renal cell carcinoma and 9 had head and neck cancer. In the dose-escalation cohort, about four fifths of patients were male, and the mean age was roughly 60 years with a range of roughly 20 to 80. Patients were allowed to have had prior anti-PD-1, anti-PD-L1 or anti-CTLA-4 therapy, and more than 35% of the dose-escalation patients had been treated with checkpoint inhibitors. Three dose-escalation patients achieved partial responses, one with hepatocellular carcinoma and two with cutaneous melanoma. Peripheral TCRbeta sequencing was intended to test whether TCR sequence diversity was altered and clonal T-cell expansion was caused by ivuxolimab. The paper reports the monotherapy dose-escalation portion (N of about 52 patients) of the phase I ivuxolimab trial.

Spanning cysteine to phenylalanine, the CDR3 consists of 15 amino acids. Left in the record is the CDR3 DNA by itself, 45 bases read in frame from the first base. CDR1 and CDR2, looked up from the germline V gene (reference sequence), are LNHDA and SQIVND. V is pared back by 3 bases and J by 4 bases, with 10 bases lying between the germline termini. Genomic DNA was isolated from the sorted cells so that the TCRbeta CDR3 region could be sequenced. The immunoSEQ Assay was used for sequencing of TCRbeta CDR3 regions. TCRdb took over this immuneACCESS table, retaining in-frame rearrangements with V and J assigned. Such tables are incomplete; in checked studies, under half of the missing clones stem from an unresolved V gene, and the remainder is unexplained. In this sample the table shows around 80,000 clones, about 80% of which occur a single time. Together, the top ten hold 6.6% of the sample. The research as a whole found: Low levels of normalized T-cell clonal expansion were also shown by some nonresponding patients. Antigen specificity was not determined for the clonally expanded peripheral T cells. In the 0.1-3.0 mg/kg groups, partial responders had among the lowest normalized peripheral clonal expansion, particularly in CD8+ T cells. After ivuxolimab, CD8+ T cells had more expanded clones than CD4+ T cells on average. At doses of 0.1 to 3.0 mg/kg, clonal expansion of both CD4+ and CD8+ T cells in blood was seen between baseline and week 6.

Remarks on this clone: The target of this receptor is not known. No base quality information exists; no much larger clone differs at one position.

Patients with autoimmune disease history or receiving systemic immunosuppression were excluded from the trial. Peripheral blood for TCR sequencing was drawn from every dose cohort at baseline, at cycle 4 day 1 and at cycle 7 day 1. Samples were obtained from an open-label, multicenter, first-in-human phase I dose-escalation trial of ivuxolimab. Adults with locally advanced or metastatic head and neck squamous cell, hepatocellular, melanoma or renal cell carcinoma were enrolled in the trial. CD4+ and CD8+ T cells were sorted separately from peripheral blood before TCR sequencing. This sequence originates from an adult with an advanced solid tumor such as melanoma, head and neck, liver or kidney cancer. The rearranged chain carries TRBV19 and TRBJ2-6; perhaps TRBD2 is the D gene, with 5 bases matching. The source was CD4+ or CD8+ T cells sorted from blood, collected in a trial of the OX40 agonist ivuxolimab. The DNA sequence is as follows: TGTGCCAGTAGTATCGGAGCGGCCGGGGCCAACGTCCTGACTTTC. The encoded protein is CASSIGAAGANVLTF.